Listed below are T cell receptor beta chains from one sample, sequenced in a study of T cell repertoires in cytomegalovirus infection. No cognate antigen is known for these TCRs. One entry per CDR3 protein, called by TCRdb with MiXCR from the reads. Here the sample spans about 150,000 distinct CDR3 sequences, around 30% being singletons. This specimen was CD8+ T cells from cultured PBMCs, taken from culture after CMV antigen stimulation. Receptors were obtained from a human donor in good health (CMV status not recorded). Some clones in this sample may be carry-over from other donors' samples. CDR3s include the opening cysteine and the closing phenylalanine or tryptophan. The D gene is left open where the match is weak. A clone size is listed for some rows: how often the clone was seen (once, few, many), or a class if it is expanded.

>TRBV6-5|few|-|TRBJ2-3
CASSYRSSTDTQYF
TGTGCCAGCAGTTACAGGTCTAGCACAGATACGCAGTATTTT
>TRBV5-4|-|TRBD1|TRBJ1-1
CASSTGTEAMNTEAFF
TGTGCCAGCAGCACCGGGACAGAAGCGATGAACACTGAAGCTTTCTTT
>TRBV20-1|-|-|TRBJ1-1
CSAPGGGFTEAFF
TGCAGTGCCCCTGGGGGGGGGTTCACTGAAGCTTTCTTT
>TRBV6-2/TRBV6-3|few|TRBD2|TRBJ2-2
CASSSSGRVGELFF
TGTGCCAGCAGTTCTAGCGGTCGGGTCGGGGAGCTGTTTTTT
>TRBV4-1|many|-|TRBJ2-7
CASSQDRGASEEQYF
TGCGCCAGCAGCCAAGATCGGGGGGCGAGTGAAGAGCAGTACTTC
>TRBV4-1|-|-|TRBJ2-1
CASSQVRANEQFF
TGCGCCAGCAGCCAAGTTAGGGCAAATGAGCAGTTCTTC
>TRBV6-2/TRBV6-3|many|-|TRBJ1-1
CASSYRPQGTMNTEAFF
TGTGCCAGCAGTTACCGACCCCAAGGTACTATGAACACTGAAGCTTTCTTT
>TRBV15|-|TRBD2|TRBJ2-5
CATSKAGRETQYF
TGTGCCACCAGCAAAGCGGGGAGAGAGACCCAGTACTTC
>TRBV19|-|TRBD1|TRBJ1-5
CASIGQGAQPQHF
TGTGCCAGTATCGGACAGGGTGCCCAGCCCCAGCATTTT
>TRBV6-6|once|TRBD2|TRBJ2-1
CASSFLAGENNEQFF
TGTGCCAGCAGTTTCCTAGCGGGGGAAAACAATGAGCAGTTCTTC
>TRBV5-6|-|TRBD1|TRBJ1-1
CASSLNRGLMNTEAFF
TGTGCCAGCAGCTTGAACAGGGGACTCATGAACACTGAAGCTTTCTTT
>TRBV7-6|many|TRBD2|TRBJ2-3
CASTRGGGTASTDTQYF
TGTGCCAGTACCCGCGGGGGGGGCACTGCTAGCACAGATACGCAGTATTTT
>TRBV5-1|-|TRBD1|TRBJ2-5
CASSLRTGRETQYF
TGCGCCAGCAGCCTACGGACAGGGAGGGAGACCCAGTACTTC
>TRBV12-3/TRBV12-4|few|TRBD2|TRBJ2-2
CASSATLSSGGNTGELFF
TGTGCCAGCAGTGCCACGTTGTCTAGCGGGGGAAACACCGGGGAGCTGTTTTTT
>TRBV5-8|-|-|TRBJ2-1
CASRSGRSGYNEQFF
TGTGCCAGCAGATCAGGGAGGAGTGGTTACAATGAGCAGTTCTTC
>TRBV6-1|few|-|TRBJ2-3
CASSEAIELAFSSDTQYF
TGTGCCAGCAGTGAAGCGATCGAGCTAGCCTTCTCTTCCGATACGCAGTATTTT
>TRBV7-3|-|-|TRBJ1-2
CASSLSPGVRGSGYTF
TGTGCCAGCAGCTTATCCCCCGGAGTGAGGGGCTCCGGCTACACCTTC
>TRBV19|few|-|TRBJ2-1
CASSIGSSSYNEQFF
TGTGCCAGTAGTATTGGATCTAGCTCCTACAATGAGCAGTTCTTC
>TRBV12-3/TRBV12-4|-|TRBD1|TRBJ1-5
CASSFGTGLNQPQHF
TGTGCCAGCAGTTTCGGGACAGGCCTTAATCAGCCCCAGCATTTT
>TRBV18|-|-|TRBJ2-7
CASSPPWGRSSYEQYF
TGTGCCAGCTCACCACCCTGGGGCCGGAGCTCCTACGAGCAGTACTTC
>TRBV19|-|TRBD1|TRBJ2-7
CASSSLTGYYEQYF
TGTGCCAGTAGCAGCCTGACAGGGTACTACGAGCAGTACTTC
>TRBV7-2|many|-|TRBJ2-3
CASSLGTNTDTQYF
TGTGCCAGCAGCTTAGGGACTAACACAGATACGCAGTATTTT
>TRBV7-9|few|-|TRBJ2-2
CASGVADGELFF
TGTGCCAGCGGGGTTGCCGACGGGGAGCTGTTTTTT
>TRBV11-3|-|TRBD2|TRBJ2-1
CASTRTSEGEQFF
TGTGCCAGCACTAGGACTAGCGAGGGTGAGCAGTTCTTC
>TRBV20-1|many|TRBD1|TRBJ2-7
CSALGQGVAISYEQYF
TGCAGTGCCCTGGGACAGGGGGTCGCCATCTCCTACGAGCAGTACTTC
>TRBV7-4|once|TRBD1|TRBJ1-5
CASSSGQEYSNQPQHF
TGTGCCAGCAGCTCCGGACAGGAATATAGCAATCAGCCCCAGCATTTT
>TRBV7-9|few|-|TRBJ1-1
CASSLGTGADTEAFF
TGTGCCAGCAGCCTGGGTACGGGGGCGGACACTGAAGCTTTCTTT
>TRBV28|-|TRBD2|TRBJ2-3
CASSLRGTSGEDGGTQYF
TGTGCCAGCAGTTTACGAGGGACTAGCGGGGAGGATGGTGGTACGCAGTATTTT
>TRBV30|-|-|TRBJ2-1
CAWSVVGDEQFF
TGTGCCTGGAGTGTAGTAGGGGATGAGCAGTTCTTC
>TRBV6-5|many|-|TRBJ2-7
CASIDSSISYEQYF
TGTGCCAGCATCGACAGTAGCATTTCCTACGAGCAGTACTTC
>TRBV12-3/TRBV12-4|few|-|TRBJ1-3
CASSLSSIYF
TGTGCCAGCAGTTTGAGTTCCATATATTTT
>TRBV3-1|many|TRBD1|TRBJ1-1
CASSQTGGRGTEAFF
TGTGCCAGCAGCCAGACAGGGGGCAGAGGTACTGAAGCTTTCTTT
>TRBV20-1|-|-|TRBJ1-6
CSAPRPPDQNSPLHF
TGCAGTGCTCCACGGCCACCCGATCAGAATTCACCCCTCCACTTT
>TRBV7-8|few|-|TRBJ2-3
CASSPPPADTQYF
TGTGCCAGCAGCCCTCCCCCGGCAGATACGCAGTATTTT
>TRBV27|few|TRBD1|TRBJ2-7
CASSLSGQAYEQYF
TGTGCCAGCAGTTTATCAGGACAGGCATACGAGCAGTACTTC
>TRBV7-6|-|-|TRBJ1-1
CASSSEWIGTEAFF
TGTGCCAGCAGCTCAGAGTGGATCGGGACTGAAGCTTTCTTT
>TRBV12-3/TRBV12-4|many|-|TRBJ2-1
CASSLARDEQFF
TGTGCCAGCAGTTTAGCCCGGGATGAGCAGTTCTTC
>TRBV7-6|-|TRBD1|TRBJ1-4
CASSFGTGDKKLFF
TGTGCCAGCAGCTTCGGGACAGGAGATAAAAAACTGTTTTTT
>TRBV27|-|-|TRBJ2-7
CASSPTGYEQYF
TGTGCCAGCAGCCCTACGGGGTACGAGCAGTACTTC
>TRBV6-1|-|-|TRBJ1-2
CASTRRYLYGYTF
TGTGCCAGCACTCGGCGGTACCTCTATGGCTACACCTTC
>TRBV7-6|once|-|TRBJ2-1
CASSHSEYSYNEQLF
TGTGCCAGCAGCCATAGCGAATACTCCTACAATGAGCAGTTGTTC
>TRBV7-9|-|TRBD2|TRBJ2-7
CASSSEAGGRLYEQYF
TGTGCCAGCAGCTCAGAAGCGGGGGGGCGTCTCTACGAGCAGTACTTC
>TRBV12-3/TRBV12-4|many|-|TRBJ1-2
CASSPLGADYGYTF
TGTGCCAGCAGCCCCCTGGGGGCGGATTATGGCTACACCTTC
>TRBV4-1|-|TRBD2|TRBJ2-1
CASSQWEGRGNYNEQFF
TGCGCCAGCAGCCAATGGGAAGGGCGGGGGAACTACAATGAGCAGTTCTTC
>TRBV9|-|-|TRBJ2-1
CASSVLDQDNEQFF
TGTGCCAGCAGCGTATTGGACCAAGACAATGAGCAGTTCTTC
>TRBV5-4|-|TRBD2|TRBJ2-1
CASSPTSGGPQFF
TGTGCCAGCAGCCCCACTAGCGGGGGGCCTCAGTTCTTC
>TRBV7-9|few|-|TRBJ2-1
CASSLDGVNNEQFF
TGTGCCAGCAGCCTAGACGGCGTAAACAATGAGCAGTTCTTC
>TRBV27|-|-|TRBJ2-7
CASSFPETWGSDEQYF
TGTGCCAGCAGTTTCCCTGAGACCTGGGGGAGCGACGAGCAGTACTTC
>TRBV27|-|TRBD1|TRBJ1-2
CASSLSGQVILGYTF
TGTGCCAGCAGTTTATCCGGACAGGTTATTTTGGGCTACACCTTC
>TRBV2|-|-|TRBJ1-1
CASSGSYVEGNTEAFF
TGTGCCAGCAGTGGCTCGTACGTAGAAGGCAACACTGAAGCTTTCTTT
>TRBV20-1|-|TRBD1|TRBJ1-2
CSARDPDRGNGYTF
TGCAGTGCTAGAGATCCCGACAGGGGAAATGGCTACACCTTC
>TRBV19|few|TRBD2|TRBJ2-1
CASSIWGGEQFF
TGTGCCAGTAGTATATGGGGGGGTGAGCAGTTCTTC
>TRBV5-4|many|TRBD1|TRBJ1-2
CASSRDGQGVRYGYTF
TGTGCCAGCAGCCGCGACGGACAGGGGGTTCGGTATGGCTACACCTTC
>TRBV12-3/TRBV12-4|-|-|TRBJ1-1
CASSLELAEAFF
TGTGCCAGCAGTTTAGAACTCGCTGAAGCTTTCTTT
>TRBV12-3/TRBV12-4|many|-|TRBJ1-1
CASSRGQGLLIEAFF
TGTGCCAGCAGCCGGGGACAAGGGCTCCTTATTGAAGCTTTCTTT
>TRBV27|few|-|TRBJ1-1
CASSLGSMNTEAFF
TGTGCCAGCAGTTTGGGCAGCATGAACACTGAAGCTTTCTTT
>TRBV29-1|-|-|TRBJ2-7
CSAAGGERYEQYF
TGCAGCGCCGCAGGAGGGGAACGTTACGAGCAGTACTTC
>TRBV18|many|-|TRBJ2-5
CASSPLETQYF
TGTGCCAGCTCACCCCTGGAGACCCAGTACTTC
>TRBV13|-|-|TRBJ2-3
CASSFTLTDTQYF
TGTGCCAGCAGCTTTACGCTCACAGATACGCAGTATTTT